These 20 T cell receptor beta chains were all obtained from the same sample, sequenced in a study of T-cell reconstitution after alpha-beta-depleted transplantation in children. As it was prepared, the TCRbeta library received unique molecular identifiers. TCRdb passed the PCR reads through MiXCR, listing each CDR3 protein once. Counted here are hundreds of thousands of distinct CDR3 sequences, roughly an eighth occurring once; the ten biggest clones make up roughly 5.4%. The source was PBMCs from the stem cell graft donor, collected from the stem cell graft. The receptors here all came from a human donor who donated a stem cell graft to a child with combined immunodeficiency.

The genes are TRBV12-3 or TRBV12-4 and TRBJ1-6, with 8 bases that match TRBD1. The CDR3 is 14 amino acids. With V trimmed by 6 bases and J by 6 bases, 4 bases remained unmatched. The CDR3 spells CASRQGARNSPLHF. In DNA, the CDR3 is TGTGCCAGCAGGCAGGGGGCGCGTAATTCACCCCTCCACTTT.

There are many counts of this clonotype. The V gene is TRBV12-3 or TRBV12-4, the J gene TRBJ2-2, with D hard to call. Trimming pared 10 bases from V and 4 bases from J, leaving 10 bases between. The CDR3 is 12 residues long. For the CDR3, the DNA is TGTGCCATAATAGGCTTCACCGGGGAGCTGTTTTTT. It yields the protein CAIIGFTGELFF.

The CDR3 DNA reads TGTGCCAGCAGTTACCCCTTGGGGGGCTACGAGCAGTACTTC. Translating gives CASSYPLGGYEQYF. The V and J genes are TRBV6-2 or TRBV6-3 and TRBJ2-7; TRBD2 might be the D (6 bases). The CDR3 length is 14 residues. The germline V and J ends were trimmed by 2 bases and 3 bases, with 11 bases remaining between them. The germline V gene has CDR1 MNHEY and CDR2 SVGEGT.

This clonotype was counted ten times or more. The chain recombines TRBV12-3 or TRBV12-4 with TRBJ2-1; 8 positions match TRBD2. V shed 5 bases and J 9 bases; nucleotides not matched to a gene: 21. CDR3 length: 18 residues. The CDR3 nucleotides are TGTGCCAGCAGTAGTCAAACTAGCGGCAGATTATCTAGGGGTGAGCAGTTCTTC. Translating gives CASSSQTSGRLSRGEQFF.

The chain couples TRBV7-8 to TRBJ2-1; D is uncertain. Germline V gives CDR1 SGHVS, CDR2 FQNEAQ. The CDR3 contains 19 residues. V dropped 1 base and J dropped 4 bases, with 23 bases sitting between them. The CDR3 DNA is TGTGCCAGCAGCTTAGTACCGATTTGGGTGGGGAACGGATACAATGAGCAGTTCTTC. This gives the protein CASSLVPIWVGNGYNEQFF.

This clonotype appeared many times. The CDR3 nucleotides are TGTGCCAGCTCACCCTTCGGGACAGTTGGACTAGGCGCCTACAATGAGCAGTTCTTC. Its translation: CASSPFGTVGLGAYNEQFF. The rearrangement uses TRBV18 and TRBJ2-1; the D call may be TRBD1 or TRBD2 (7 bases each). Looked up from germline, CDR1 is KGHSH and CDR2 is LQKENI. Trimming pared 3 bases from V and 2 bases from J, leaving 23 bases between. This CDR3 spans 19 amino acids.

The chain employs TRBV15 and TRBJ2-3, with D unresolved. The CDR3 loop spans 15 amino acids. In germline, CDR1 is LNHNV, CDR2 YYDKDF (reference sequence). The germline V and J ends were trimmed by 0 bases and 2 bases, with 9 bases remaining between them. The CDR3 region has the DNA TGTGCCACCAGCAGAGATCCGATAGTCACAGATACGCAGTATTTT. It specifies CATSRDPIVTDTQYF. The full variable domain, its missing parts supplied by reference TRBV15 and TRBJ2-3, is DAMVIQNPRYQVTQFGKPVTLSCSQTLNHNVMYWYQQKSSQAPKLLFHYYDKDFNNEADTPDNFQSRRPNTSFCFLDIRSPGLGDTAMYLCATSRDPIVTDTQYFGPGTRLTVL.

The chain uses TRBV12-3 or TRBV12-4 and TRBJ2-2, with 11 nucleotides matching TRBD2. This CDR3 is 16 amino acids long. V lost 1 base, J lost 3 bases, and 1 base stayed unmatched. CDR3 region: CASSLVGLADTGELFF. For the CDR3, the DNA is TGTGCCAGCAGTTTAGTGGGACTAGCGGACACCGGGGAGCTGTTTTTT.

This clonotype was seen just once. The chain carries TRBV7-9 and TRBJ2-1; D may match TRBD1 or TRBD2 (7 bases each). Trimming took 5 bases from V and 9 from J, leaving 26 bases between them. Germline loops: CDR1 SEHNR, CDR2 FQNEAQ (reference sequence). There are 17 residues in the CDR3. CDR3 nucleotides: TGTGCCAGCAGCCCCCAGGGGGGGGGGCAGGGTATTGGTGAGCAGTTCTTC. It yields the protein CASSPQGGGQGIGEQFF.

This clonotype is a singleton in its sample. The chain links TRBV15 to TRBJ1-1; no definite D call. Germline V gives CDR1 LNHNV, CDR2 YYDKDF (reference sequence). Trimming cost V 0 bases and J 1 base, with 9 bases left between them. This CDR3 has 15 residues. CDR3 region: CATSRDTRPNTEAFF. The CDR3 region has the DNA TGTGCCACCAGCAGAGACACACGACCGAACACTGAAGCTTTCTTT.

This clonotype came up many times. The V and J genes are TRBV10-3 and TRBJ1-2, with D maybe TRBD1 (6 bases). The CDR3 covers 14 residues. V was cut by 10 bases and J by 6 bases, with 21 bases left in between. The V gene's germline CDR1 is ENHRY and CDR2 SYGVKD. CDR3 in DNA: TGTGCCACCCAACAGGGATCTTCGGTCGATGGCTACACCTTC. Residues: CATQQGSSVDGYTF.

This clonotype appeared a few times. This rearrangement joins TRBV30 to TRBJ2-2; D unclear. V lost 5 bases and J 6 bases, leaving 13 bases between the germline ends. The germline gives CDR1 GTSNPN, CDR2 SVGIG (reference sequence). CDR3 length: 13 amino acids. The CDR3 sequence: CAWSKAIPGELFF. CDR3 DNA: TGTGCCTGGTCCAAGGCGATACCCGGGGAGCTGTTTTTT.

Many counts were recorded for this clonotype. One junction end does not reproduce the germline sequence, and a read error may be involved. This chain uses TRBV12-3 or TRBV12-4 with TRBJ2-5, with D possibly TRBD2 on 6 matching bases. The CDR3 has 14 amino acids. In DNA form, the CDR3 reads TGTGCCAGCAGTTTCGCGGGACGCCAAGAGACCCAATACTTC. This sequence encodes CASSFAGRQETQYF.

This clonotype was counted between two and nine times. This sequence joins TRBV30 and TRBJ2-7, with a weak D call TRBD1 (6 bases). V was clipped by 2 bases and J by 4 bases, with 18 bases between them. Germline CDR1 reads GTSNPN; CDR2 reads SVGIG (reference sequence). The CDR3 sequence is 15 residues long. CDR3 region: CAWSLTAQGSYEQYF. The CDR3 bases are TGTGCCTGGAGTCTCACGGCACAGGGATCTTACGAGCAGTACTTC.

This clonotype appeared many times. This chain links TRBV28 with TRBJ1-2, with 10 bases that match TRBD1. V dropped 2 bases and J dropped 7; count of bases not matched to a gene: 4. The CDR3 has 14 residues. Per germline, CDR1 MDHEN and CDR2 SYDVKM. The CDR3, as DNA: TGTGCCAGCAGTTTAGGGACAGGGGTATCTGGCTACACCTTC. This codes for CASSLGTGVSGYTF.

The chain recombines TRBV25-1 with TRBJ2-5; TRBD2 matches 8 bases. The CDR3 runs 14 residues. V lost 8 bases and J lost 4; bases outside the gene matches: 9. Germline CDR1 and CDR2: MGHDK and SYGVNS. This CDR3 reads CASGNSGKGETQYF. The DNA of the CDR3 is TGTGCCAGCGGTAATAGCGGGAAGGGAGAGACCCAGTACTTC.

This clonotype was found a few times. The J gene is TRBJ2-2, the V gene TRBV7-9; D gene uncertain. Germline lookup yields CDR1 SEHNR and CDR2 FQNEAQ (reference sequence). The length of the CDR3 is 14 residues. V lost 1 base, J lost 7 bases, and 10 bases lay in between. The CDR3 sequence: CASSLVGSGGELFF. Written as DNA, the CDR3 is TGTGCCAGCAGCTTAGTCGGATCCGGCGGGGAGCTGTTTTTT.

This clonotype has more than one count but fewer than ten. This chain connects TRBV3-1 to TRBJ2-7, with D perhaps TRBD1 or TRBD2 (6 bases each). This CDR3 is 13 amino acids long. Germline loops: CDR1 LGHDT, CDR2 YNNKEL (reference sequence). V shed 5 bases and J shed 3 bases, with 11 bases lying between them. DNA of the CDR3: TGTGCCAGCAGCGCGGGACACGACTACGAGCAGTACTTC. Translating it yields CASSAGHDYEQYF.

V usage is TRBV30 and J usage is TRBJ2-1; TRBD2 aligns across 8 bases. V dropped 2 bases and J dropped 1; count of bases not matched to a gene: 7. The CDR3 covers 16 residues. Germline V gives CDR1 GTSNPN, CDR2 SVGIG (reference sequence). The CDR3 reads CAWSSARGASYNEQFF. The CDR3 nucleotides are TGTGCCTGGAGTTCGGCGCGGGGGGCTTCCTACAATGAGCAGTTCTTC.

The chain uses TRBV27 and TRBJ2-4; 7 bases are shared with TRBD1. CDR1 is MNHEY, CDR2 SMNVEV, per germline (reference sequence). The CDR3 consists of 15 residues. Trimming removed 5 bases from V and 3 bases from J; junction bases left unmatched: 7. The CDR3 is CASSLGGFGKNIQYF. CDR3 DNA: TGTGCCAGCAGTCTAGGGGGCTTTGGCAAAAACATTCAGTACTTC.